The text below deals with one T cell receptor beta chain. The entry originates in a study of tumour-infiltrating T cells in Burkitt lymphoma. Study information: Repertoire clonality predicted overall and progression-free survival.

The length of the CDR3 is 16 residues. The V and J ends lost 3 bases and 8 bases respectively, with 22 bases between them. CDR1 is SNHLY and CDR2 is FYNNEI in the germline V gene. Clones were sequenced by immunoSEQ multiplex PCR, and TCRdb holds only the in-frame ones, with some missing. The table lists 4,000 to 5,000 clones, more than 15% of them singletons. This sequence joins TRBV2 and TRBJ1-2; D is ambiguous. Input material: tumor tissue. The sequence was obtained from a human donor with diffuse large B-cell lymphoma. Some clones in this sample may be carry-over from other donors' samples. In nucleotides, the CDR3 is TGTGCCAGCAGTGATTTCCTGGGCGGCAACTATGGGGGCTACACCTTC. Translated, it gives CASSDFLGGNYGGYTF. Full variable domain (remainder filled in from reference TRBV2 and TRBJ1-2): EPEVTQTPSHQVTQMGQEVILRCVPISNHLYFYWYRQILGQKVEFLVSFYNNEISEKSEIFDDQFSVERPDGSNFTLKIRSTKLEDSAMYFCASSDFLGGNYGGYTFGSGTRLTVV.